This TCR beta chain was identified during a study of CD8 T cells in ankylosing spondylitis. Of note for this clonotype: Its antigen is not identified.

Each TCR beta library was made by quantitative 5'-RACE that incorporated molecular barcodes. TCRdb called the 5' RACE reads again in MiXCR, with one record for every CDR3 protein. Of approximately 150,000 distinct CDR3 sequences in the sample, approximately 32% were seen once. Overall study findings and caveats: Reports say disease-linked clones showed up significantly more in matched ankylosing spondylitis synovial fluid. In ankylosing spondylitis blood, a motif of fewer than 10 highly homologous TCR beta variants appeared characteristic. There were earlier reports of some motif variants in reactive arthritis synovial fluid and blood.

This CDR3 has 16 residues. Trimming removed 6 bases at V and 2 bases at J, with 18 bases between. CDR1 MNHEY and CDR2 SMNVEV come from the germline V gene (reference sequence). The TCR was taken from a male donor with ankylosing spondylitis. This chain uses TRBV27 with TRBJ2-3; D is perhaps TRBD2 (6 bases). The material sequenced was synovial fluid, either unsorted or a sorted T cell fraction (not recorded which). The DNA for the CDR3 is TGTGCCAGCAGGCCGGGACTGGGATTCCTCACAGATACGCAGTATTTT. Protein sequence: CASRPGLGFLTDTQYF.